Sequencing of this T cell receptor beta chain was carried out in a study of cytomegalovirus exposure and HLA in healthy donors. Study observations and caveats: The study recorded 150 to 200 TCR beta chains that were cytomegalovirus-associated. One later analysis, an examination of the 100 to 150 validation repertoires, found that first-cohort TCR clusters tended to co-occur in them.

TCRdb's table, derived via immunoSEQ multiplex PCR, lists solely in-frame clones and lacks some. This table holds approximately 57,000 clones, more than 80% found once. As concerns this clone: What it binds is unknown.

The V gene's germline CDR1 is MNHEY and CDR2 SMNVEV (reference sequence). CDR3 length: 15 amino acids. Deletions cut 5 bases from V and 1 base from J, with 11 bases between. The chain uses TRBV27 and TRBJ2-2; D may be TRBD1 (7 bases). This receptor was obtained from a woman aged 18-29 years in good health and CMV-seronegative. Sequencing input: PBMCs. The CDR3 nucleotides are TGTGCCAGCAGTATCCAGGGGGGGAACACCGGGGAGCTGTTTTTT. Protein sequence: CASSIQGGNTGELFF.